What follows are 9 T cell receptor beta chains derived from one specimen sequenced in a study of regulatory T cells in long-lasting Graves disease. Time point given: newly diagnosed GD, antithyroid drugs for less than 3 months. Following extraction of RNA from PBMCs, that RNA was used to make the TCR library. Library construction for TCR beta used iRepertoire HTBI primers and Arm-PCR of CDR3 regions. TCRdb recomputed calls from the multiplex PCR reads with MiXCR, one row per CDR3 protein. The table has 420,000 or so distinct CDR3 sequences, roughly 17% seen once. The sample was also reused in another study, on T cells in Graves' hyperthyroidism and ophthalmopathy.

The material sequenced was peripheral blood mononuclear cells (PBMCs), taken at new diagnosis, from a patient treated with antithyroid drugs. The origin of the receptors is a woman in her late teens or twenties with Graves disease.

This clonotype has at least ten counts. The gene calls are TRBV6-2 or TRBV6-3 and TRBJ2-2; 8 bases are a match to TRBD2. Germline CDR1 MNHEY, CDR2 SVGEGT. This CDR3 spans 19 amino acids. The V and J ends lost 2 bases and 5 bases, in that order; junction bases with no gene match: 16. The CDR3 region is CASSYRGVGAGGGTGELFF. The CDR3 DNA follows: TGTGCCAGCAGTTACCGGGGAGTGGGGGCGGGAGGAGGAACCGGGGAGCTGTTTTTT.

About this clonotype itself: A much larger clone differs from this one at a single base, so this may be a read error. The CDR3: CASSLESRLAGGPSYNEQFF. The CDR3 bases are TGTGCCAGCAGCTTAGAAAGCCGGCTAGCGGGAGGGCCCTCCTACAATGAGCAGTTCTTC. The gene calls are TRBV11-1 and TRBJ2-1, with 12 nucleotides matching TRBD2. CDR3 size: 20 residues. Per germline, CDR1 SGHAT and CDR2 FQDESV (reference sequence). The J segment lost 0 bases and the V segment lost 1 base, leaving 10 bases of the junction unmatched.

This clonotype has a handful of counts. The V and J genes are TRBV30 and TRBJ2-3; D is ambiguous. Germline loops: CDR1 GTSNPN, CDR2 SVGIG (reference sequence). The ends were cut back, 3 bases at V and 8 bases at J, with 12 bases in the middle. The CDR3 has 12 residues. The CDR3 region is CAWSPTLGTQYF. Written as DNA, the CDR3 is TGTGCCTGGAGCCCAACGTTAGGTACGCAGTATTTT.

CDR3 in amino acids: CASSIWLAGVADTQYF. Written as DNA, the CDR3 is TGTGCCAGTAGTATCTGGCTAGCGGGAGTTGCAGATACGCAGTATTTT. The chain couples TRBV19 to TRBJ2-3; TRBD2 agrees at 10 bases. The CDR3 spans 16 residues. Germline CDR1 LNHDA, CDR2 SQIVND (reference sequence). J was trimmed by 4 bases and V by 3 bases; bases with no gene match: 7.

The V call is TRBV28, the J call TRBJ1-2, with 7 bases fitting TRBD1. The V gene end was trimmed by 6 bases and the J gene end by 8 bases; junction bases not matched to a gene: 3. The germline V gene has CDR1 MDHEN and CDR2 SYDVKM. The CDR3 totals 11 residues. This CDR3 reads CASSSTGGYTF. CDR3 DNA: TGTGCCAGCAGCTCGACAGGGGGCTACACCTTC.

In its sample, this clonotype was seen many times. The rearrangement links TRBV3-1 to TRBJ2-7; D unclear. This CDR3 has 12 residues. The V and J ends lost 1 base and 4 bases respectively, with 5 bases between them. CDR1 LGHDT and CDR2 YNNKEL come from the germline V gene (reference sequence). CDR3 amino acids: CASSQVWYEQYF. CDR3 bases: TGTGCCAGCAGCCAAGTGTGGTACGAGCAGTACTTC.

This clonotype occurred a few times. The chain has TRBV9 and TRBJ1-2, with TRBD1 identical over 10 bases. Unmatched junction bases numbered 7, after V lost 3 bases and J lost 8 bases. Per germline, CDR1 SGDLS and CDR2 YYNGEE. This CDR3 is 14 amino acids long. CDR3 in DNA: TGTGCCAGCAGCGGGGGACAGGGGCTCCGCGGCTACACCTTC. This codes for CASSGGQGLRGYTF. Supplemented by reference TRBV9 and TRBJ1-2, the full variable domain reads DSGVTQTPKHLITATGQRVTLRCSPRSGDLSVYWYQQSLDQGLQFLIQYYNGEERAKGNILERFSAQQFPDLHSELNLSSLELGDSALYFCASSGGQGLRGYTFGSGTRLTVV.

The CDR3 region has the DNA TGCGCCAGCAGCCAAGTGCGCCAGGGCATGAACATTCAGTACTTC. Translated, it gives CASSQVRQGMNIQYF. The gene calls are TRBV4-1 and TRBJ2-4; weak D call: TRBD1 (5 bases). The CDR3 sequence is 15 residues long. Germline V gene sequence: CDR1 MGHRA, CDR2 YSYEKL. The V gene lost 1 base and the J gene lost 7 bases, with 14 bases spanning the gap.

The sample holds a few counts of this clonotype. This chain uses TRBV10-1 with TRBJ2-1; possibly TRBD1 for D (6 bases). This CDR3 contains 14 residues. Germline-derived CDR1 and CDR2 are WNHNN and SYGVQD (reference sequence). V dropped 3 bases and J dropped 4 bases, with 10 bases sitting between them. The CDR3 sequence: CASSDGTRYNEQFF. In nucleotides, the CDR3 is TGCGCCAGCAGTGACGGGACAAGATACAATGAGCAGTTCTTC.